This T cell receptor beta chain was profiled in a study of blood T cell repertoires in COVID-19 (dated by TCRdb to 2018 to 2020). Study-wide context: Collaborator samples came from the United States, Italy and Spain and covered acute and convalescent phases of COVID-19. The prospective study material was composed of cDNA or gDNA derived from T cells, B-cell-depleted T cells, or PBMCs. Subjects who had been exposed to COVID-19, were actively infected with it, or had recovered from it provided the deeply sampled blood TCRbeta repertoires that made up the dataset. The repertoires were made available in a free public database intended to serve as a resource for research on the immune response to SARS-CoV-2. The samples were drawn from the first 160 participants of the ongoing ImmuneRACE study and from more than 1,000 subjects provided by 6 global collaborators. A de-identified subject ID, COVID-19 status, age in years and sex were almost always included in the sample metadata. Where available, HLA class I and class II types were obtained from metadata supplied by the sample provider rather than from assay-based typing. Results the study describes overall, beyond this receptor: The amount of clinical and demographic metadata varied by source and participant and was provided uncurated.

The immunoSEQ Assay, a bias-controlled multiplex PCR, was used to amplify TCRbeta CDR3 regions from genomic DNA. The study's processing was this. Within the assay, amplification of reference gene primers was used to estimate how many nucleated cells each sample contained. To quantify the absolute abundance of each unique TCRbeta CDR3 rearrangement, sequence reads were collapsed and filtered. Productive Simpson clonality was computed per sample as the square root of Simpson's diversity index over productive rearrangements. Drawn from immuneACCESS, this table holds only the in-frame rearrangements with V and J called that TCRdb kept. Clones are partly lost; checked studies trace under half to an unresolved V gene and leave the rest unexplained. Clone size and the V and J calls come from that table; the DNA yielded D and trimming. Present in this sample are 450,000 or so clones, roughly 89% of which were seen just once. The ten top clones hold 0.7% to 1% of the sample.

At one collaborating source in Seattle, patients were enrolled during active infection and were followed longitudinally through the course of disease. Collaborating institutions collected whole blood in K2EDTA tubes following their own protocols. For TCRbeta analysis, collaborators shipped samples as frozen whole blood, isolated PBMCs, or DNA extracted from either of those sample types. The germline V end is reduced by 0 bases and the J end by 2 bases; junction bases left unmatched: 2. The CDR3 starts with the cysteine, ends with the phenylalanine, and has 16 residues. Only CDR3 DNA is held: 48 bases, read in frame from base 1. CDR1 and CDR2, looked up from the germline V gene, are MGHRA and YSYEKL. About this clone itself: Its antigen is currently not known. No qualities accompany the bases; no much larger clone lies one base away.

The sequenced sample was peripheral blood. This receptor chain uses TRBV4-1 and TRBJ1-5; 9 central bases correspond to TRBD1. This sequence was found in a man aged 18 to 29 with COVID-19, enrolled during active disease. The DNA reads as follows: TGCGCCAGCAGCCAAGAGTGGACAGGGGGCAATCAGCCCCAGCATTTT. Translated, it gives CASSQEWTGGNQPQHF.